The 8 T cell receptor beta chains in this list originate from one sample, sequenced in a study of radiation and T cells in renal cell carcinoma. As for time point: baseline pretreatment blood. Treatment in this sample: 15 Gy SBRT to primary tumor, nephrectomy 4 weeks later. The assay was immunoSEQ multiplex PCR, and TCRdb's table has in-frame clones only and misses some. Of 140,000 to 150,000 clones listed, approximately 90% are singletons. The specimen comprised blood, sampled from a patient whose treatment included radiotherapy and nephrectomy. The source of these receptors is a woman aged 70-85 years with renal cell carcinoma.

V is TRBV5-1 and J is TRBJ1-2; perhaps TRBD1 as D (5 bases). Germline CDR1 SGHRS, CDR2 YFSETQ. The CDR3 contains 15 residues. Trimming removed 2 bases from V and 8 bases from J, with 19 bases in between. The CDR3 sequence is CASSLTPPGGEGYTF. For the CDR3, the DNA is TGCGCCAGCAGCTTAACCCCTCCCGGGGGAGAAGGCTACACCTTC.

This sequence joins TRBV7-9 and TRBJ2-3; 9 nucleotides line up with TRBD2. This CDR3 has 15 residues. V gave up 5 bases and J gave up 6 bases; unmatched junction bases: 9. Germline lookup yields CDR1 SEHNR and CDR2 FQNEAQ (reference sequence). CDR3 residues: CASSLTGTSSDTQYF. As DNA, the CDR3 is TGTGCCAGCAGCCTGACCGGGACTAGCAGCGATACGCAGTATTTT.

Points on this clone: This sample also contains other DNA sequences that code for the same CDR3. The chain uses TRBV19 and TRBJ1-1; D not resolved. V was trimmed by 6 bases and J by 1 base, leaving 6 bases between them. Germline V gives CDR1 LNHDA, CDR2 SQIVND (reference sequence). The CDR3 spans 12 residues. CDR3 DNA: TGTGCCAGTAGCTGGGGGAACACTGAAGCTTTCTTT. As protein: CASSWGNTEAFF.

The V call is TRBV5-6, the J call TRBJ1-5, with 9 positions matching TRBD1. The CDR3 is made up of 16 amino acids. Unmatched junction bases numbered 10, after V lost 4 bases and J lost 5 bases. CDR1 is SGHDT, CDR2 YYEEEE, per germline. The CDR3 nucleotides read TGTGCCAGCAGCCTCTCCGGGACAGGGATTCATCAGCCCCAGCATTTT. It codes for CASSLSGTGIHQPQHF.

This rearrangement joins TRBV29-1 to TRBJ2-1, with D possibly being TRBD2 (6 bases). Looked up from germline, CDR1 is SQVTM and CDR2 is ANQGSEA. This CDR3 comprises 13 residues. V was cut by 7 bases and J by 4 bases, with 14 bases left in between. In DNA form, the CDR3 reads TGCAGCGGCCGTCTCGGGGGATACAATGAGCAGTTCTTC. This gives the protein CSGRLGGYNEQFF.

The rearrangement links TRBV19 to TRBJ2-7; D might be TRBD1 or TRBD2, each matching 6 bases. Germline CDR1 and CDR2: LNHDA and SQIVND (reference sequence). V lost 6 bases and J lost 2, with 23 bases in between. The CDR3 has 17 amino acids. As DNA, the CDR3 is TGTGCCAGTAGGCTTGGAGGGACAAGCAGTCAAGCCTACGAGCAGTACTTC. This codes for CASRLGGTSSQAYEQYF.

This clone was picked up one time. The V and J genes are TRBV11-1 and TRBJ2-3; the match to TRBD1 covers 8 bases. V lost 5 bases and J lost 5; bases outside the gene matches: 6. The CDR3 contains 14 residues. The germline CDR1 and CDR2 sequences are SGHAT and FQDESV (reference sequence). The CDR3 DNA reads as TGTGCCAGCAGCGCTAGACAGGGGAAAGATACGCAGTATTTT. It translates to CASSARQGKDTQYF. Complete variable domain (other parts from reference TRBV11-1 and TRBJ2-3): EAEVAQSPRYKITEKSQAVAFWCDPISGHATLYWYRQILGQGPELLVQFQDESVVDDSQLPKDRFSAERLKGVDSTLKIQPAELGDSAMYLCASSARQGKDTQYFGPGTRLTVL.

The rearrangement joins TRBV6-4 to TRBJ2-1; 11 bases align to TRBD2. The CDR3 loop spans 15 amino acids. Germline V gives CDR1 MRHNA, CDR2 SNTAGT. V trimming: 3 bases; J trimming: 6 bases; junction bases outside the gene matches: 4. CDR3 nucleotides: TGTGCCAGCAGTGAATCTCTAGCGGGGGGCAATGAGCAGTTCTTC. Amino acid sequence: CASSESLAGGNEQFF.